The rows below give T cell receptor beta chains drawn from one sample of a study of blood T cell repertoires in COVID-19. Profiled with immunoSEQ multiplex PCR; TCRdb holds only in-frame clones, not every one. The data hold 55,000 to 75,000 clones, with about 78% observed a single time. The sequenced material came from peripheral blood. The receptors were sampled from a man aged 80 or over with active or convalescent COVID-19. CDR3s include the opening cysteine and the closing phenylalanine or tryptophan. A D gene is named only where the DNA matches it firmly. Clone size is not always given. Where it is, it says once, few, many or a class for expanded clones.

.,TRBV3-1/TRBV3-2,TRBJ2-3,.,CASSRSDRILAGGTDTQYF,TGTGCCAGCAGCCGCTCCGATCGCATACTAGCTGGTGGCACAGATACGCAGTATTTT
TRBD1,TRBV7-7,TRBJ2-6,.,CASSLNRDRAPSGANVLTF,TGTGCTAGCAGCTTAAACCGGGACAGGGCCCCCTCTGGGGCCAACGTCCTGACTTTC
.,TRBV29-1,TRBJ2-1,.,CSALGEGGFNEQFF,TGCAGCGCCCTGGGTGAGGGGGGGTTCAATGAGCAGTTCTTC
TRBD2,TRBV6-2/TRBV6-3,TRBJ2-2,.,CASSNGLAGGLLNTGELFF,TGTGCCAGCAGTAACGGACTAGCGGGAGGCCTCTTGAACACCGGGGAGCTGTTTTTT
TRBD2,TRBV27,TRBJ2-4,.,CASSSQAGAGNIQYF,TGTGCCAGCAGTTCCCAAGCGGGAGCCGGGAACATTCAGTACTTC
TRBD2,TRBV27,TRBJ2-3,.,CASTTSGVGPDTQYF,TGTGCCAGCACCACTAGCGGGGTTGGCCCAGATACGCAGTATTTT
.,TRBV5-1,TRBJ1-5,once,CASSTDGGNQPQHF,TGCGCCAGCAGCACGGACGGGGGCAATCAGCCCCAGCATTTT
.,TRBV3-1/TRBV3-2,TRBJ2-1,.,CASSQSAASYNEQFF,TGTGCCAGCAGCCAATCAGCGGCCTCCTACAATGAGCAGTTCTTC
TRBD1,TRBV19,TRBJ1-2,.,CASSDRAWGENYGYTF,TGTGCCAGTAGCGACAGGGCTTGGGGTGAGAACTATGGCTACACCTTC
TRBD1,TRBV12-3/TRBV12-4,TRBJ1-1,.,CASGTGTKAFF,TGTGCCAGCGGGACAGGGACGAAAGCTTTCTTT
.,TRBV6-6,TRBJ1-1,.,CASSGGGVDEAFF,TGTGCCAGCAGTGGAGGGGGGGTAGACGAAGCTTTCTTT
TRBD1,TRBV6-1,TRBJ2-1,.,CASSEGDRVVNEQFF,TGTGCCAGCAGTGAAGGGGACAGGGTTGTCAATGAGCAGTTCTTC
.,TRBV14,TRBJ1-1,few,CASSQDFNTEAFF,TGTGCCAGCAGCCAAGACTTTAACACTGAAGCTTTCTTT
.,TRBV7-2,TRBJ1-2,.,CASSPQRGDYGYTF,TGTGCCAGCAGCCCCCAACGGGGGGACTATGGCTACACCTTC
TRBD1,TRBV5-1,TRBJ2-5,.,CASSLAPTGDPETQYF,TGCGCCAGCAGCTTGGCCCCGACAGGGGATCCAGAGACCCAGTACTTC
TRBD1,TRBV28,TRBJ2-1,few,CASSTPGQGSHEQFF,TGTGCCAGCAGTACTCCCGGACAGGGGTCCCATGAGCAGTTCTTC